The clone carrying this T cell receptor (beta chain) was counted a few times. The antigen remains unidentified. The sample comes from a study of regulatory T cells in long-lasting Graves disease. Time point denoted: newly diagnosed GD, antithyroid drugs for less than 3 months. RNA isolated from PBMCs was used to make the TCR library. Findings and limits, study-wide: Favored gene segments in persistent disease were TRBV28, TRBJ1-2 and TRBJ2-5.

Building of the TCR beta libraries involved iRepertoire HTBI primers and Arm-PCR of CDR3 regions. TCRdb reprocessed the multiplex PCR reads via MiXCR and lists one record per CDR3 protein. This repertoire shows about half a million distinct CDR3 sequences, 12% found once; its top ten account for about 8.3%. V lost 4 bases, J lost 3 bases, and 18 bases lay in between. The V gene's germline CDR1 is LNHDA and CDR2 SQIVND (reference sequence). This CDR3 has 17 residues. These data also formed part of another study, on T cells in Graves' hyperthyroidism and ophthalmopathy. That report notes: The hyperthyroidism patients had all been newly diagnosed, and their disease duration was under 2 months. Their ages ranged from 18 to 65 years. TCR CDR3 regions were first amplified by RT-PCR with HTBI primers.

The TCR originated in a woman aged 25 to 39 with Graves disease. The specimen comprised peripheral blood mononuclear cells (PBMCs), sampled at new diagnosis, from a patient treated with antithyroid drugs. The chain carries TRBV19 and TRBJ1-4, with a possible D match to TRBD1 (5 bases). The CDR3 sequence is CASSRVSQVLANEKLFF. The CDR3 bases are TGTGCCAGTAGTAGGGTATCACAGGTATTGGCTAATGAAAAACTGTTTTTT.